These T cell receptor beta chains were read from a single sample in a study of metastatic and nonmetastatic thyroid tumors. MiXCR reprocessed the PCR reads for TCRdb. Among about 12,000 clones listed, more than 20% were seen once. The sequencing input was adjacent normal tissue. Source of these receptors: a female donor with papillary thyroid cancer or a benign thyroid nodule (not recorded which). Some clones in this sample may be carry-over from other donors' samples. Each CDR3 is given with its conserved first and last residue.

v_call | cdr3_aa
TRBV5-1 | CASSLSPGGLGGYTF
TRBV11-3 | CASSLMTSSGNTIYF
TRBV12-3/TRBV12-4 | CANSNFCQPQHF
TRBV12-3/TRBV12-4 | CASRTQGIATEAFF
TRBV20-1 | CSAILNSAYNEQFF
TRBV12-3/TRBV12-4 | CASSPFGTQDNSPLHF
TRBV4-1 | CASSQGGAETQYF
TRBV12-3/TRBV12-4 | CASSSISGGIDNEQFF
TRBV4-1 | CASSPVAWTGSYEQYF
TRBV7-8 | CASSSSVGAGGSYNEQFF
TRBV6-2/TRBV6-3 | CASRIHQWREFGTESFF
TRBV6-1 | CASRETGRRLTGELFF
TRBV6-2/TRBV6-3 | CASYSRKGSYEQYF
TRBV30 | CAWSKGPGPAYEQYF
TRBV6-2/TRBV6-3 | CASSYGLGEWDSPLHF
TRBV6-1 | CASSAVSGHYGYTF
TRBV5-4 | CASSLGRTNTEAFF
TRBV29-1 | CSVEVHGANEQYF
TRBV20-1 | CSARWGASYNEQFF
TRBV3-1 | CASRRWGGGETQYF
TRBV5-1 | CASSPWGRGVNTEAFF
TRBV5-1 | CASSLERDGSYEQYF
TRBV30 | CACRKRTEAFF
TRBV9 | CASSRTGGKPQHF
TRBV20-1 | CSARDQSGTSGPYEQYF
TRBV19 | CASSILAGGSYNEQFF
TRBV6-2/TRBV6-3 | CASSYSSTTYGYTF
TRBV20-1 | CSARGPTGEGEKLFF
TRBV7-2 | CVSQRATDTEYF
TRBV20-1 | CSAQAGQGGSPLNF
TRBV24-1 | CATSDYTGTSVSYDTGELFF
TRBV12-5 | CASGAGTSGVSTDTQYF
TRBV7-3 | CASSLMGGSSGANVLTF
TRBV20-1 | CSAYPGSISYEQYF
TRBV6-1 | CASSELANYEQYF
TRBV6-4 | CASNTYRVKGANVLNF
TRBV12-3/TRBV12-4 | CASTIRGWGVYTF
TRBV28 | CASSERGETQYF
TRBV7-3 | CASSPPLTSAGELFF
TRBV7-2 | CASSFAAGNPSPLHF
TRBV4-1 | CASSSQGRGKLFF
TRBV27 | CASSRPSQGSEQFF
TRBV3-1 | CASSQKNRGHGGYTF
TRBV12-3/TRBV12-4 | CASRLGSTDTQYF
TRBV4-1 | CASSHPADGAGTSGGGNIQYF
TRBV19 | CASSIVSSLSNYGYTF
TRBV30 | CAWSVGVWEKLFF
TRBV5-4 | CASSLWQGPAAGELFF
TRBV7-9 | CASSLEQPSYEQFF
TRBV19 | CASSIPNLGVPQHF
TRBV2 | CASRGEGAYEQYF
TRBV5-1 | CASSRDRGTGELFF
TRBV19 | CASSIEASYNEQFF
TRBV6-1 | CAIGPRGGANVLTF
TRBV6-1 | CASSLRTITYQETQYF